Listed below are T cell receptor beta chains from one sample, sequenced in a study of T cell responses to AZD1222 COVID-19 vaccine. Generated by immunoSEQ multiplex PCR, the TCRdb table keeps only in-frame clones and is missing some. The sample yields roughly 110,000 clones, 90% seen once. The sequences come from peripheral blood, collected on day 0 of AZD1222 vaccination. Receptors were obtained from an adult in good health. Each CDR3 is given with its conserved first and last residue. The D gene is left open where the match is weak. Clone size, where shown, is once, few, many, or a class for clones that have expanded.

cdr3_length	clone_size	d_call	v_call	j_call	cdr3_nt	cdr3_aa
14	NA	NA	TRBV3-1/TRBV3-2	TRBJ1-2	TGTGCCAGCAGCCAAGGGGGGGGATTGCATGGCTACACCTTC	CASSQGGGLHGYTF
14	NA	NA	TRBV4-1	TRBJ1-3	TGCGCCAGCAGCCAAGTTGGCGGCGGAAACACCATATATTTT	CASSQVGGGNTIYF
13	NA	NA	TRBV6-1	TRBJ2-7	TGTGCCAGCAGTGAAATCGCCCTGACCGAGCAGTACTTC	CASSEIALTEQYF
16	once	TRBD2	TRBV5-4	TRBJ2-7	TGTGCCAGCAGCCGGACTAGCGGGATCCTCTCCTACGAGCAGTACTTC	CASSRTSGILSYEQYF
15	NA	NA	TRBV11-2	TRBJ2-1	TGTGCCAGCAGCCTAGCCGGGACCCGAGGAAATGAGCAGTTCTTC	CASSLAGTRGNEQFF
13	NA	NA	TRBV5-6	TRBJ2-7	TGTGCCAGCACCCTCGAGGCGCCGTACGAGCAGTACTTC	CASTLEAPYEQYF
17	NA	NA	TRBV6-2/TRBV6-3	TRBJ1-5	TGTGCCAGCAGTTTCCATTCGGGGACGAATAGCAATCAGCCCCAGCATTTT	CASSFHSGTNSNQPQHF
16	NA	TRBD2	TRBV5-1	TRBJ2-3	TGCGCCAGCAGCTGGGCCACTAGCGGGAATACAGATACGCAGTATTTT	CASSWATSGNTDTQYF
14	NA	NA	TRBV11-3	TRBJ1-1	TGTGCCAGCAGCCTAGAAGGGTTGAACACTGAAGCTTTCTTT	CASSLEGLNTEAFF
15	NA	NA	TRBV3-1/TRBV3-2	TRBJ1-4	TGTGCCAGCAGCCGTCGGACAGACCGGGAAGAAAAACTGTTTTTT	CASSRRTDREEKLFF
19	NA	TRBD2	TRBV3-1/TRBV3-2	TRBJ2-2	TGTGCCAGCAGCCAAGGCCCGGCTAGCGGGAGGGCCCGCACCGGGGAGCTGTTTTTT	CASSQGPASGRARTGELFF
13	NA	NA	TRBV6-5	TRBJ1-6	TGTGCCAGCGGGACGGAAAATAATTCACCCCTCCACTTT	CASGTENNSPLHF
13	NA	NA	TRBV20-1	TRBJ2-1	TGCAGTGCTAGTACTAGCTCCTACAATGAGCAGTTCTTC	CSASTSSYNEQFF
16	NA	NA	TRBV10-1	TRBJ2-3	TGCGCCAGCAGTGATGGCCTTGGCAGGCGTTTAGAAACGCAGTATTTT	CASSDGLGRRLETQYF
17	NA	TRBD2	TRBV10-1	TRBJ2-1	TGCGCCAGCAGCCGCGCTAGACTAGCGGAAACTTACAATGAGCAGTTCTTC	CASSRARLAETYNEQFF
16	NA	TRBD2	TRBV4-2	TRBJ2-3	TGTGCCAGCAGCCAAGAGGCGGGAGGGAGTACAGATACGCAGTATTTT	CASSQEAGGSTDTQYF
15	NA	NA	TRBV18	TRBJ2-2	TGTGCCAGCTCACAGATACTAGCAGACACCGGGGAGCTGTTTTTT	CASSQILADTGELFF
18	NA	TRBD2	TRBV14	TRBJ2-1	TGTGCCAGCAGCGGACCGGGACTAGCGGCCCTATGGAGAAATGAGCAGTTCTTC	CASSGPGLAALWRNEQFF
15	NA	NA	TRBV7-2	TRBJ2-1	TGTGCCAGCAGTCCGAGGAGAGGGCCGGAGAATGAGCAGTTCTTC	CASSPRRGPENEQFF
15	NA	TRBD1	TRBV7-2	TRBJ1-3	TGTGCCAGCAGCCCAATGACAGGGTATGGAAACACCATATATTTT	CASSPMTGYGNTIYF
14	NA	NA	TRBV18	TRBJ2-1	TGTGCCAGCTCACAGGGAATAACGTCCAATGAGCAGTTCTTC	CASSQGITSNEQFF
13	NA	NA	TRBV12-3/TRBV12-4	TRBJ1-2	TGTGCCAGCAGCCGGGGGTGGAACTATGGCTACACCTTC	CASSRGWNYGYTF
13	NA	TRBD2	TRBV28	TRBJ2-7	TGTGCCAGCAGGCCCAGCGGGAGTGACGAGCAGTACTTC	CASRPSGSDEQYF
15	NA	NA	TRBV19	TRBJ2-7	TGTGCCAGTAGTATAGCCCAGGGTCAGTCCTACGAGCAGTACTTC	CASSIAQGQSYEQYF
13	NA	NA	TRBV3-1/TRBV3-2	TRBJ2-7	TGTGCCAGCGCCCGGGACTTCCTCTACGAGCAGTACTTC	CASARDFLYEQYF
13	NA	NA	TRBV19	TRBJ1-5	TGTGCCAGTAGGTGGAGGAGGAATCAGCCCCAGCATTTT	CASRWRRNQPQHF
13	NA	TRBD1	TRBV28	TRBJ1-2	TGTGCCAGCAGTTCCCCGGGGGACAGCGGCTACACCTTC	CASSSPGDSGYTF
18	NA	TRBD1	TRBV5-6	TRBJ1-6	TGTGCCAGCAGCCCATTGGGGACTAACAGGGGACGGGGATCACCCCTCCACTTT	CASSPLGTNRGRGSPLHF
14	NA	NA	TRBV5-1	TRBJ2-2	TGCGCCAGCAGCTTGACAGGGACCGGCGGGGAGCTGTTTTTT	CASSLTGTGGELFF
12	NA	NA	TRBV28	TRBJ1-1	TGTGCCAGCAGTTTTCGGCAGCTTGAAGCTTTCTTT	CASSFRQLEAFF
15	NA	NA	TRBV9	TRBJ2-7	TGTGCCAGCAGTTTAGGGGTCGATAGCTCCTACGAGCAGTACTTC	CASSLGVDSSYEQYF
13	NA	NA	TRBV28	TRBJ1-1	TGTGCCAGCAGCAGAGACATGAACACTGAAGCTTTCTTT	CASSRDMNTEAFF
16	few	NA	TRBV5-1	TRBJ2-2	TGCGCCAGCAGCTTGGAGGGGGGCATTAGCACCGGGGAGCTGTTTTTT	CASSLEGGISTGELFF
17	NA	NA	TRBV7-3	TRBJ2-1	TGTGCCAGCAGCTTACGTCCTGGCGGTAGCTCCTACAATGAGCAGTTCTTC	CASSLRPGGSSYNEQFF
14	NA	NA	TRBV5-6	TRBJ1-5	TGTGCCAGCACCGCCCTCGCGGGGAATCAGCCCCAGCATTTT	CASTALAGNQPQHF
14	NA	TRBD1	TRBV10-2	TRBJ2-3	TGCGCCAGCATATCACGAGGGGGCGCAGATACGCAGTATTTT	CASISRGGADTQYF
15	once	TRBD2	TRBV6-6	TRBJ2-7	TGTGCCAGCAGAGAACTAGCGGGAGCGACCTACGAGCAGTACTTC	CASRELAGATYEQYF
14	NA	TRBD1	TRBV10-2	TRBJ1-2	TGCGCCAGCGCCGAGACAGGGGACGGCTATGGCTACACCTTC	CASAETGDGYGYTF
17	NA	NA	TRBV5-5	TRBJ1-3	TGTGCCAGCAGCTTGGCTCCTTCTATTGGCCCTGGAAACACCATATATTTT	CASSLAPSIGPGNTIYF
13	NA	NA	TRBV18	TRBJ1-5	TGTGCCAGCTCACCTACCGAGGATCAGCCCCAGCATTTT	CASSPTEDQPQHF
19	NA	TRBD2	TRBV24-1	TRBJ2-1	TGTGCCACCAGTGATGGACTAGCGGGAGGGCTAGGTTCCTACAATGAGCAGTTCTTC	CATSDGLAGGLGSYNEQFF
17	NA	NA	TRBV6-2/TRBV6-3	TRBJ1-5	TGTGCCAGCAGTTACGCTGGAGCAAGCCTTAGCAATCAGCCCCAGCATTTT	CASSYAGASLSNQPQHF
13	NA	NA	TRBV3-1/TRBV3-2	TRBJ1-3	TGTGCCAGCAGCCAAAGCAGAGGAAACACCATATATTTT	CASSQSRGNTIYF
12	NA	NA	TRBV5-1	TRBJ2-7	TGCGCCAGCAGCTTGAACGGCTACGAGCAGTACTTC	CASSLNGYEQYF
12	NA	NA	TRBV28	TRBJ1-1	TGTGCCAGCAGGGCTGACAGGCCTGGGGCTTTCTTT	CASRADRPGAFF
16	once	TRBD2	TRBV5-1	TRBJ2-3	TGCGCCAGCAGCACGAGACTAGCGGGAGGCACAGATACGCAGTATTTT	CASSTRLAGGTDTQYF
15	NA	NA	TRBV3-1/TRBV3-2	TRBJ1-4	TGTGCCAGATTCCTACACCGGGACGGATATGAAAAACTGTTTTTT	CARFLHRDGYEKLFF
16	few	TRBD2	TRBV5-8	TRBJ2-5	TGTGCCAGCAGCTTGGGGCTAGCGGGAGAGGGAGAGACCCAGTACTTC	CASSLGLAGEGETQYF
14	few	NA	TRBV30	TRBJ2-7	TGTGCCTGGAGTGCGGCCCCTCACTCCTACGAGCAGTACTTC	CAWSAAPHSYEQYF
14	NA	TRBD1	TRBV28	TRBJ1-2	TGTGCCAGCAGTACGCAGGGGGCTAGGTATGGCTACACCTTC	CASSTQGARYGYTF
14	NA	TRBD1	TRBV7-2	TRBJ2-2	TGTGCCAGCAGCAGGGACAGGGGGACCGGGGAGCTGTTTTTT	CASSRDRGTGELFF
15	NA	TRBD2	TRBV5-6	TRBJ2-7	TGTGCCAGCAGCGCTAGCGGGAGGGGCTCCTACGAGCAGTACTTC	CASSASGRGSYEQYF
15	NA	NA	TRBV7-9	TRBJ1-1	TGTGCCAGCAGCTTAGGGGTCAGGCTTTACACTGAAGCTTTCTTT	CASSLGVRLYTEAFF
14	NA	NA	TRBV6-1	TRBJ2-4	TGTGCCAGCAGTGAAGAGATTAGCGGAAACATTCAGTACTTC	CASSEEISGNIQYF
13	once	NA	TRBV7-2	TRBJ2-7	TGTGCCAGCAGTGGGCAGGGCTACGGAGAGCAGTACTTC	CASSGQGYGEQYF
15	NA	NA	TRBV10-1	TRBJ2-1	TGCGCCAGCAGTCTGACTAGAAATAGGGTTAATGAGCAGTTCTTC	CASSLTRNRVNEQFF
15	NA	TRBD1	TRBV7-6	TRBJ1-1	TGTGCCAGCAGCTTAGTGGAGGGGGCAAGGTCTGAAGCTTTCTTT	CASSLVEGARSEAFF
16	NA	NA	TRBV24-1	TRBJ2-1	TGTGCCACCAGTGATCGGGACGGATTCTCCTACAATGAGCAGTTCTTC	CATSDRDGFSYNEQFF
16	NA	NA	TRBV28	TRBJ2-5	TGTGCCAGCAGTTTAAGTAATGGGCAGGGACAAGAGACCCAGTACTTC	CASSLSNGQGQETQYF